Listed here are 24 T cell receptor beta chains from one sample, sequenced in a study of shared clonotypes between healthy human individuals. Sequenced by immunoSEQ multiplex PCR; TCRdb stores in-frame clones only, minus some. Of about 2 million clones listed, approximately 95% were seen once; the top ten hold 0.13%. Sequenced sample: naive CD4+ T cells sorted from blood. Described subset: CD45RA+ positively selected. Source of these receptors: a man younger than 35 in good health.

V usage is TRBV6-5 and J usage is TRBJ2-7, with D perhaps TRBD1 (5 bases). The CDR3 runs 13 residues. V was cut by 0 bases and J by 6 bases, with 9 bases left in between. CDR1 is MNHEY, CDR2 SVGAGI, per germline. CDR3 residues: CASSYSVRGEQYF. In DNA, the CDR3 is TGTGCCAGCAGTTACTCGGTTAGGGGCGAGCAGTACTTC.

The rearrangement joins TRBV2 to TRBJ2-7; unclear D gene. The CDR3 length is 13 residues. Looked up from germline, CDR1 is SNHLY and CDR2 is FYNNEI. V shed 1 base and J shed 3 bases, with 7 bases lying between them. The CDR3 DNA reads as TGTGCCAGCAGTGAAGAGCAGAGCTACGAGCAGTACTTC. The encoded protein is CASSEEQSYEQYF.

The chain is built from TRBV5-1 and TRBJ2-2; 14 nucleotides line up with TRBD2. Germline-derived CDR1 and CDR2 are SGHRS and YFSETQ. The CDR3 is made up of 17 amino acids. V was pared by 0 bases and J by 4 bases, with 2 bases of the junction left unmatched. Here the CDR3 DNA reads TGCGCCAGCAGCTTGGCTGGGACTAGCGGGAGCACCGGGGAGCTGTTTTTT. Translated: CASSLAGTSGSTGELFF.

As regards this clone: A much larger clone lies one base from this, so it may be a read error. The gene calls are TRBV18 and TRBJ1-1; unclear D gene. Germline V CDR1 and CDR2: KGHSH, LQKENI. Trimming stripped 8 bases from V and 3 bases from J, with 13 bases between. This CDR3 is built from 13 residues. The CDR3 here is CASAGLKDTEAFF. The DNA of the CDR3 is TGTGCCAGCGCAGGTTTGAAGGACACTGAAGCTTTCTTT.

A word on this clone: Other DNA sequences in the sample encode the same CDR3. This chain joins TRBV5-1 and TRBJ1-2; TRBD1 is a possible D gene (5 bases). CDR1 is SGHRS, CDR2 YFSETQ, per germline. This CDR3 has 15 residues. Trimming took off 0 bases at V and 2 bases at J, with 11 bases between the two ends. CDR3 residues: CASSLGQGTNYGYTF. DNA of the CDR3: TGCGCCAGCAGCTTGGGCCAGGGTACAAACTATGGCTACACCTTC.

V and J are TRBV6-1 and TRBJ2-7, with TRBD2 matching 7 bases. Trimming took 8 bases from V and 5 from J; bases not matched to a gene: 9. Germline values: CDR1 MNHNS, CDR2 SASEGT. The CDR3 sequence is 13 residues long. For the CDR3, the DNA is TGTGCCAGCGGACGGGACTACCCGGACGAGCAGTACTTC. Its translation is CASGRDYPDEQYF.

CDR3 sequence: CASSDGRAGNIQYF. The CDR3 coding sequence is TGTGCCAGCAGCGACGGGAGGGCCGGAAACATTCAGTACTTC. V gene TRBV9 combines with J gene TRBJ2-4; 8 bases are shared with TRBD2. The CDR3 contains 14 residues. Germline V lookup: CDR1 SGDLS, CDR2 YYNGEE. With V trimmed by 3 bases and J by 6 bases, 5 bases remained unmatched.

As regards this clone: The sample has other DNA sequences that encode this CDR3 too. This chain connects TRBV7-2 to TRBJ2-3; 7 positions agree with TRBD2. The CDR3 loop spans 14 amino acids. Germline V gene lookup returns CDR1 SGHTA and CDR2 FQGNSA. The junction had 3 bases not matched to a gene; V was cut back by 1 base and J by 5 bases. The DNA of the CDR3 is TGTGCCAGCAGCTTAGGGCTAGCGGAAGATACGCAGTATTTT. Amino acid sequence: CASSLGLAEDTQYF.

The chain is built from TRBV11-2 and TRBJ1-3; D remains unclear. CDR3 length equals 13 residues. CDR1 and CDR2 from the germline V gene are SGHAT and FQNNGV. Deletions cut 9 bases from V and 4 bases from J, with 13 bases between. CDR3 amino acids: CASTEYSGNTIYF. The CDR3 DNA reads TGTGCCAGTACGGAATACTCCGGAAACACCATATATTTT. Full variable domain (outside the CDR3, taken from reference TRBV11-2 and TRBJ1-3): EAGVAQSPRYKIIEKRQSVAFWCNPISGHATLYWYQQILGQGPKLLIQFQNNGVVDDSQLPKDRFSAERLKGVDSTLKIQPAKLEDSAVYLCASTEYSGNTIYFGEGSWLTVV.

The CDR3 sequence: CASSPGTGGVEQYF. The CDR3 coding sequence is TGTGCCAGCAGCCCCGGGACAGGCGGTGTCGAGCAGTACTTC. The chain carries TRBV11-2 and TRBJ2-7; 8 bases are a match to TRBD1. CDR1 SGHAT and CDR2 FQNNGV come from the germline V gene. The CDR3 totals 14 residues. With 5 bases clipped from V and 6 bases from J, the junction kept 9 bases outside the gene matches.

This chain uses TRBV7-2 with TRBJ1-2; tentatively, D is TRBD1 (6 bases). This CDR3 has 16 residues. Germline V gives CDR1 SGHTA, CDR2 FQGNSA. Trimming removed 5 bases from V and 3 bases from J, with 19 bases in between. The CDR3 region has the DNA TGTGCCAGCAGCAAACCGGCACAGGGTGGGCACTATGGCTACACCTTC. It is translated as CASSKPAQGGHYGYTF.

The CDR3 loop reads CASSIMAGGIYEQYF. CDR3 DNA: TGTGCCAGCAGCATAATGGCAGGGGGAATCTACGAGCAGTACTTC. The chain combines TRBV5-6 with TRBJ2-7; 7 nucleotides agree with TRBD1. CDR3 length equals 15 residues. Germline CDR1 SGHDT, CDR2 YYEEEE. J lost 3 bases, V lost 4 bases, and 10 bases had no gene match. The full variable domain, with the rest looked up from reference TRBV5-6 and TRBJ2-7, is DAGVTQSPTHLIKTRGQQVTLRCSPKSGHDTVSWYQQALGQGPQFIFQYYEEEERQRGNFPDRFSGHQFPNYSSELNVNALLLGDSALYLCASSIMAGGIYEQYFGPGTRLTVT.

This chain uses TRBV6-5 with TRBJ1-1, with D hard to call. Trimming left V 3 bases short and J 11 bases short, with 16 bases between. Germline V gene lookup returns CDR1 MNHEY and CDR2 SVGAGI. CDR3 length: 13 residues. CDR3 amino acids: CASSYPGREEAFF. CDR3 DNA sequence: TGTGCCAGCAGTTATCCAGGACGCGAGGAGGCTTTCTTT.

This sequence joins TRBV19 and TRBJ1-4; 7 bases line up with TRBD1. The germline V gene has CDR1 LNHDA and CDR2 SQIVND (reference sequence). This CDR3 contains 16 residues. V was clipped by 5 bases and J by 2 bases; unmatched bases: 8. CDR3 protein: CASSFLGQETNEKLFF. CDR3 DNA sequence: TGTGCCAGTAGTTTCCTAGGACAGGAGACTAATGAAAAACTGTTTTTT.

V is TRBV6-6 and J is TRBJ2-5; TRBD2 aligns across 14 bases. Germline assignment: CDR1 MNHNY and CDR2 SVGAGI (reference sequence). V gave up 6 bases and J gave up 4 bases; unmatched junction bases: 4. The CDR3 covers 15 residues. CDR3: CASSRGTSGGETQYF. CDR3 DNA: TGTGCCAGCAGCCGGGGGACTAGCGGGGGAGAGACCCAGTACTTC.

The chain employs TRBV7-9 and TRBJ2-7; TRBD2 agrees at 11 bases. The CDR3 spans 15 residues. The trim removed 5 bases at V and 2 bases at J, leaving 5 bases unmatched. The germline V gene has CDR1 SEHNR and CDR2 FQNEAQ (reference sequence). The CDR3 loop is CASSRGTSGPYEQYF. The CDR3 coding sequence is TGTGCCAGCAGCCGGGGGACTAGCGGCCCCTACGAGCAGTACTTC.

The chain has TRBV5-1 and TRBJ1-3, with 8 bases matching TRBD1. CDR1 SGHRS and CDR2 YFSETQ come from the germline V gene. The CDR3 runs to 13 residues. The junction had 6 bases not matched to a gene; V was cut back by 7 bases and J by 6 bases. The CDR3 reads CASRLQGENTIYF. The DNA of the CDR3 is TGCGCCAGCCGATTACAGGGGGAAAACACCATATATTTT.

This sequence joins TRBV6-1 and TRBJ1-1, with a tentative D call TRBD1 (5 bases). The germline gives CDR1 MNHNS, CDR2 SASEGT. Trimming removed 3 bases from V and 5 bases from J, with 16 bases in between. The CDR3 consists of 15 residues. The CDR3 DNA reads as TGTGCCAGCAGTGAGCGGACACTGCTAGGAACTGAAGCTTTCTTT. Residues: CASSERTLLGTEAFF.

The chain couples TRBV6-6 to TRBJ2-3; maybe TRBD2 (5 bases). The V gene lost 8 bases and the J gene lost 0 bases, with 12 bases spanning the gap. Germline CDR1 and CDR2: MNHNY and SVGAGI (reference sequence). The CDR3 consists of 14 residues. CDR3 coding DNA: TGTGCCAGCCAGACCGGACTGAGCACAGATACGCAGTATTTT. Its translation is CASQTGLSTDTQYF.

The chain combines TRBV18 with TRBJ2-7; 7 bases fit TRBD1. J gave up 2 bases and V 2 bases, and 6 bases lay outside the gene matches. There are 15 residues in the CDR3. Per germline, CDR1 KGHSH and CDR2 LQKENI. The CDR3 protein is CASSPRTGDAYEQYF. The CDR3 DNA sequence: TGTGCCAGCTCACCAAGGACAGGAGACGCCTACGAGCAGTACTTC. Full variable domain (rest looked up from reference TRBV18 and TRBJ2-7): NAGVMQNPRHLVRRRGQEARLRCSPMKGHSHVYWYRQLPEEGLKFMVYLQKENIIDESGMPKERFSAEFPKEGPSILRIQQVVRGDSAAYFCASSPRTGDAYEQYFGPGTRLTVT.

This clone was seen once. The V gene is TRBV7-6, the J gene TRBJ2-5; 8 bases are shared with TRBD1. CDR3 length: 15 residues. V shed 4 bases, J shed 2 bases, and the junction held 6 bases outside the gene matches. Germline assignment: CDR1 SGHVS and CDR2 FNYEAQ. DNA of the CDR3: TGTGCCAGCAGCTCTGGACAGGGATCACAAGAGACCCAGTACTTC. It encodes CASSSGQGSQETQYF.

This chain links TRBV2 with TRBJ2-7; D is unclear. Per germline, CDR1 SNHLY and CDR2 FYNNEI. The CDR3 consists of 14 residues. V was cut by 2 bases and J by 4 bases, with 12 bases left in between. Here the CDR3 DNA reads TGTGCCAGCAGTGAAACCTCCCAGGAATACGAGCAGTACTTC. Residues: CASSETSQEYEQYF.

The CDR3 nucleotides read TGTGCCAGCAGCCCCCCGGGGTCCGTCACAGATACGCAGTATTTT. It yields the protein CASSPPGSVTDTQYF. The chain employs TRBV2 and TRBJ2-3, with TRBD2 as a possible D gene (5 bases). V gave up 6 bases and J gave up 2 bases, with 15 bases separating them. The CDR3 extends over 15 amino acids. Germline V gene sequence: CDR1 SNHLY, CDR2 FYNNEI.

The chain is built from TRBV7-9 and TRBJ2-7; 9 bases are a match to TRBD1. The germline V gene has CDR1 SEHNR and CDR2 FQNEAQ (reference sequence). The CDR3 runs 14 residues. With V trimmed by 5 bases and J by 2 bases, 4 bases remained unmatched. This CDR3 reads CASSTGTGTYEQYF. Here the CDR3 DNA reads TGTGCCAGCAGCACCGGGACAGGGACCTACGAGCAGTACTTC.